This TCR beta chain was observed in a study of CD8+CD57+ T cells in acquired aplastic anemia. Regarding the study as a whole: Patients and controls turned out to have approximately 29 CD8+ CDR3 sequences in common.

CDR3 and TCR beta VDJ profiling relied on a genomic DNA template. TCRdb processed the reads anew with MiXCR; each CDR3 protein has one entry. The data hold just over 200,000 distinct CDR3 sequences, with around three fifths observed a single time. In patients chosen for sequencing, flow cytometry had shown CD8+CD57+ cell expansion. In all patients, the disease was severe acquired aplastic anemia. About this clonotype: Its target is unknown.

This CDR3 spans 12 amino acids. Trimming removed 7 bases from V and 3 bases from J, with 12 bases in between. CDR1 DFQATT and CDR2 SNEGSKA come from the germline V gene (reference sequence). The sequencing input was sorted CD4+, CD8+, or CD8+CD57+ T cells (not recorded which) from PBMCs. This TCR was sampled from a human donor with aplastic anemia. This chain uses TRBV20-1 with TRBJ1-1; D not certain. CDR3 coding DNA: TGCAGTGGGATTATTGGGGACACTGAAGCTTTCTTT. This codes for CSGIIGDTEAFF.